The next 23 T cell receptor beta chains were all read from a single sample in a study of T cell responses to AZD1222 COVID-19 vaccine. Method: immunoSEQ multiplex PCR; TCRdb's copy keeps in-frame clones and lacks some. The repertoire holds 120,000 to 150,000 clones, 88% seen once, with around 15% in the top ten. The material sequenced was peripheral blood, taken on day 0 of AZD1222 vaccination. These TCRs come from an adult in good health.

This chain uses TRBV4-2 with TRBJ1-2; TRBD1 matches at 7 bases. The J segment lost 3 bases and the V segment lost 4 bases, leaving 8 bases of the junction unmatched. Germline assignment: CDR1 LGHNA and CDR2 YNFKEQ. The CDR3 covers 15 residues. The CDR3: CASSPGEDRDYGYTF. CDR3 DNA sequence: TGTGCCAGCAGCCCAGGCGAAGACAGGGACTATGGCTACACCTTC.

V is TRBV2 and J is TRBJ1-5; D not resolved. The V gene's germline CDR1 is SNHLY and CDR2 FYNNEI. The CDR3 extends over 12 amino acids. V was trimmed by 8 bases and J by 5 bases, leaving 10 bases between them. The CDR3: CASGSPYQPQHF. The CDR3 nucleotides are TGTGCCAGCGGGAGTCCCTATCAGCCCCAGCATTTT.

V is TRBV2 and J is TRBJ2-3; 9 bases match TRBD2. CDR1 and CDR2 (germline): SNHLY, FYNNEI. The CDR3 is made up of 13 amino acids. V trimming: 5 bases; J trimming: 3 bases; junction bases outside the gene matches: 0. Here the CDR3 DNA reads TGTGCCAGCAGTAGCGGGGGGACAGATACGCAGTATTTT. Its protein is CASSSGGTDTQYF.

V usage is TRBV7-9 and J usage is TRBJ2-3; D is unclear. V was trimmed by 6 bases and J by 1 base, leaving 8 bases between them. Germline-derived CDR1 and CDR2 are SEHNR and FQNEAQ (reference sequence). The CDR3 is 13 residues long. CDR3 nucleotides: TGTGCCAGCAGGTTATCTCGCACAGATACGCAGTATTTT. This gives the protein CASRLSRTDTQYF.

This chain joins TRBV5-6 and TRBJ1-6; D is unresolved. Germline lookup yields CDR1 SGHDT and CDR2 YYEEEE. The CDR3 totals 14 residues. Trimming cost V 2 bases and J 5 bases, with 8 bases left between them. The CDR3: CASSFWQNNSPLHF. The CDR3 DNA reads TGTGCCAGCAGCTTCTGGCAGAATAATTCACCCCTCCACTTT.

The chain carries TRBV28 and TRBJ1-1, with D uncertain. The V and J ends lost 4 bases and 1 base respectively, with 7 bases between them. The CDR3 runs to 13 residues. Germline V gives CDR1 MDHEN, CDR2 SYDVKM. The CDR3 bases are TGTGCCAGCAGTTGGATCGGGAACACTGAAGCTTTCTTT. This gives the protein CASSWIGNTEAFF.

At least ten counts were recorded for this clone. This chain links TRBV27 with TRBJ2-7; no reliable D call. The CDR3 is 14 amino acids. V was clipped by 5 bases and J by 1 base, with 12 bases between them. Germline CDR1 and CDR2: MNHEY and SMNVEV (reference sequence). Here the CDR3 reads CASSPSGRSYEQYF. CDR3 nucleotides: TGTGCCAGCAGTCCCTCGGGCCGTTCCTACGAGCAGTACTTC.

This sequence joins TRBV2 and TRBJ1-2; D ambiguous. Looked up from germline, CDR1 is SNHLY and CDR2 is FYNNEI. Trimming removed 2 bases at V and 9 bases at J, with 16 bases between. The CDR3 is 14 residues long. The CDR3 region has the DNA TGTGCCAGCAGTGAATCATCTTCAGAAGGGAGCTACACCTTC. Residues: CASSESSSEGSYTF.

The chain has TRBV7-2 and TRBJ2-1; 8 bases are shared with TRBD1. V lost 5 bases and J lost 9; bases outside the gene matches: 9. From germline, CDR1 is SGHTA and CDR2 FQGNSA. This CDR3 region has 14 residues. CDR3 in DNA: TGTGCCAGCAGCCCTAGGACAGGGACCCCTGAGCAGTTCTTC. Its translation: CASSPRTGTPEQFF.

Note on this clone: Other DNA sequences in the same sample also yield this CDR3. The chain has TRBV6-5 and TRBJ1-5, with TRBD1 identical over 7 bases. With V trimmed by 6 bases and J by 4 bases, 6 bases remained unmatched. In germline, CDR1 is MNHEY, CDR2 SVGAGI. This CDR3 spans 14 amino acids. The CDR3 DNA follows: TGTGCCAGCAGCTCGACAGGGCGTAATCAGCCCCAGCATTTT. The encoded protein is CASSSTGRNQPQHF.

The chain has TRBV19 and TRBJ2-6; 8 nucleotides match TRBD2. Germline values: CDR1 LNHDA, CDR2 SQIVND (reference sequence). The junction had 10 bases not matched to a gene; V was cut back by 5 bases and J by 1 base. The CDR3 is 18 residues long. Written as DNA, the CDR3 is TGTGCCAGTAGTCCACAGGTAGCGGGGAGGTCTGGGGCCAACGTCCTGACTTTC. Encoded protein: CASSPQVAGRSGANVLTF.

This clone was detected only a few times. The chain recombines TRBV7-9 with TRBJ1-4; D unresolved. The CDR3 has 17 amino acids. Trimming took 5 bases from V and 7 from J, leaving 23 bases between them. Germline CDR1 SEHNR, CDR2 FQNEAQ (reference sequence). The DNA of the CDR3 is TGTGCCAGCAGCATCAGGACGGACCTAGGGTATGGTGAAAAACTGTTTTTT. Translated: CASSIRTDLGYGEKLFF.

This clone has just a few counts. This chain uses TRBV5-4 with TRBJ1-2, with D possibly matching TRBD1 (6 bases). V lost 5 bases and J lost 4, with 15 bases in between. The CDR3 covers 14 residues. Germline CDR1 reads SGHNT; CDR2 reads YYREEE (reference sequence). The CDR3 reads CASRGDGGFYGYTF. As DNA, the CDR3 is TGTGCCAGCAGAGGGGACGGGGGCTTCTATGGCTACACCTTC. Variable domain in full (rest from reference TRBV5-4 and TRBJ1-2): ETGVTQSPTHLIKTRGQQVTLRCSSQSGHNTVSWYQQALGQGPQFIFQYYREEENGRGNFPPRFSGLQFPNYSSELNVNALELDDSALYLCASRGDGGFYGYTFGSGTRLTVV.

The V and J genes are TRBV29-1 and TRBJ1-4, with D hard to call. Trimming took off 4 bases at V and 4 bases at J, with 10 bases between the two ends. The CDR3 has 13 amino acids. Germline V gene sequence: CDR1 SQVTM, CDR2 ANQGSEA. The CDR3 nucleotides read TGCAGCGTTGCTACAGAGGTTAATGAAAAACTGTTTTTT. Protein sequence: CSVATEVNEKLFF. The full variable domain, rest sourced from reference TRBV29-1 and TRBJ1-4, is SAVISQKPSRDICQRGTSLTIQCQVDSQVTMMFWYRQQPGQSLTLIATANQGSEATYESGFVIDKFPISRPNLTFSTLTVSNMSPEDSSIYLCSVATEVNEKLFFGSGTQLSVL.

The gene calls are TRBV18 and TRBJ2-2; D is possibly TRBD1 (6 bases). This CDR3 comprises 14 residues. CDR1 is KGHSH, CDR2 LQKENI, per germline. Trimming took off 4 bases at V and 6 bases at J, with 12 bases between the two ends. This chain's CDR3 is CASSLNRVAGELFF. The DNA of the CDR3 is TGTGCCAGCTCACTCAACAGGGTGGCCGGGGAGCTGTTTTTT.

The V and J genes are TRBV18 and TRBJ2-2, with 7 bases identical to TRBD1. V lost 6 bases and J lost 1; bases outside the gene matches: 5. The CDR3 covers 15 residues. Germline-derived CDR1 and CDR2 are KGHSH and LQKENI. The CDR3 spells CASSSRTGNTGELFF. The CDR3 DNA reads as TGTGCCAGCTCGAGTAGGACAGGGAACACCGGGGAGCTGTTTTTT.

The gene calls are TRBV30 and TRBJ1-6; D is uncertain. V lost 3 bases and J lost 6, with 15 bases in between. The CDR3 sequence is 15 residues long. In germline, CDR1 is GTSNPN, CDR2 SVGIG (reference sequence). CDR3 sequence: CAWRFLGQANSPLHF. CDR3 sequence (DNA): TGTGCCTGGAGGTTCTTAGGGCAAGCTAATTCACCCCTCCACTTT.

Written as DNA, the CDR3 is TGCAGCGTTGAACGCGGGCAAGGAGCTTTCTTT. Translation gives CSVERGQGAFF. The chain uses TRBV29-1 and TRBJ1-1; D is undetermined. The CDR3 is 11 residues long. The germline V and J ends were trimmed by 2 bases and 10 bases, with 11 bases remaining between them. Germline V gene lookup returns CDR1 SQVTM and CDR2 ANQGSEA.

V is TRBV28 and J is TRBJ1-2; maybe TRBD1 (5 bases). V was trimmed by 3 bases and J by 4 bases, leaving 9 bases between them. CDR3 length equals 13 residues. Germline V lookup: CDR1 MDHEN, CDR2 SYDVKM. The CDR3 bases are TGTGCCAGCAGTTTGCAGGGTGGCTATGGCTACACCTTC. It codes for CASSLQGGYGYTF.

This clone was recorded only once. The chain employs TRBV28 and TRBJ1-4, with a possible D match to TRBD1 (6 bases). The CDR3 consists of 16 residues. Germline V CDR1 and CDR2: MDHEN, SYDVKM. Trimming pared 5 bases from V and 0 bases from J, leaving 13 bases between. The CDR3: CASSPSYRATNEKLFF. DNA for the CDR3: TGTGCCAGCAGTCCTTCATACAGGGCAACTAATGAAAAACTGTTTTTT.

The rearrangement links TRBV2 to TRBJ1-6; D unclear. Germline CDR1 is SNHLY and CDR2 is FYNNEI. V gave up 6 bases and J gave up 9 bases, with 12 bases separating them. CDR3 length equals 13 residues. The CDR3 loop is CASSETIGSPLHF. The CDR3, as DNA: TGTGCCAGCAGCGAGACAATCGGTTCACCCCTCCACTTT.

The chain carries TRBV7-3 and TRBJ1-2; D gene ambiguous. V lost 0 bases and J 1 base, leaving 6 bases between the germline ends. Per germline, CDR1 SGHTA and CDR2 FQGTGA. The CDR3 covers 14 residues. CDR3 residues: CASSLTGSNYGYTF. In nucleotides, the CDR3 is TGTGCCAGCAGCTTAACCGGCAGTAACTATGGCTACACCTTC.

This clone was picked up many times. J is TRBJ1-5 and V is TRBV7-8, with D perhaps matching TRBD1 (5 bases). Germline loops: CDR1 SGHVS, CDR2 FQNEAQ. Trimming removed 4 bases from V and 1 base from J, with 20 bases in between. The CDR3 runs 18 residues. This CDR3 reads CASSSVRGGVGSNQPQHF. For the CDR3, the DNA is TGTGCCAGCAGCTCCGTCCGTGGGGGAGTAGGGAGCAATCAGCCCCAGCATTTT.